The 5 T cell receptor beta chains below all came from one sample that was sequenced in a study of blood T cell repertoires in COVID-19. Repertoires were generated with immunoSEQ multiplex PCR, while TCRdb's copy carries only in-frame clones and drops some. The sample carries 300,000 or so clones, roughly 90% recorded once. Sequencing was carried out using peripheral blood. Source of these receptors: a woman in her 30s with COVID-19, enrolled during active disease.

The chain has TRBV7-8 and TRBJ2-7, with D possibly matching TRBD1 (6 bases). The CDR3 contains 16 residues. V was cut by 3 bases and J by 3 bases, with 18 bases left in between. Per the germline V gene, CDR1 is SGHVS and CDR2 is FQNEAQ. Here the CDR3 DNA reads TGTGCCAGCAGCTTCCCCCACAGGGTGGACTTCTACGAGCAGTACTTC. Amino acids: CASSFPHRVDFYEQYF.

CDR3 amino acids: CASKAGNGEQYF. CDR3 bases: TGTGCCAGCAAGGCAGGGAACGGCGAGCAGTACTTC. The J gene is TRBJ2-7, the V gene TRBV27; maybe TRBD1 (5 bases). Germline V lookup: CDR1 MNHEY, CDR2 SMNVEV (reference sequence). V was trimmed by 7 bases and J by 6 bases, leaving 13 bases between them. The CDR3 contains 12 residues.

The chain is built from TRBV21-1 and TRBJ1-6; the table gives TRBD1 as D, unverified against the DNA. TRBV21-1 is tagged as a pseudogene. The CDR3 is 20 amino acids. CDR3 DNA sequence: TGTGCCGGCAGCAAAGCGCACCGGGGCAGGGGGGACGGAGGAAATTCACCCCTCCACTTT. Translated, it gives CAGSKAHRGRGDGGNSPLHF.

This CDR3 is CASSITGAYEQYF. The CDR3 DNA sequence: TGTGCCAGTAGTATAACAGGAGCCTACGAGCAGTACTTC. The chain recombines TRBV19 with TRBJ2-7; D possibly corresponds to TRBD1 (5 bases). V was cut by 2 bases and J by 2 bases, with 7 bases left in between. CDR1 LNHDA and CDR2 SQIVND come from the germline V gene (reference sequence). The CDR3 has 13 amino acids.

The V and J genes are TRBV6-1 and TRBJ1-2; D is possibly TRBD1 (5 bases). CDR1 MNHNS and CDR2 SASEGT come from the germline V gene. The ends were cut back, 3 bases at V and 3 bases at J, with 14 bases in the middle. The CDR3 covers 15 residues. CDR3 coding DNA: TGTGCCAGCAGTGAGGACATCAACTGGGACTATGGCTACACCTTC. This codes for CASSEDINWDYGYTF.